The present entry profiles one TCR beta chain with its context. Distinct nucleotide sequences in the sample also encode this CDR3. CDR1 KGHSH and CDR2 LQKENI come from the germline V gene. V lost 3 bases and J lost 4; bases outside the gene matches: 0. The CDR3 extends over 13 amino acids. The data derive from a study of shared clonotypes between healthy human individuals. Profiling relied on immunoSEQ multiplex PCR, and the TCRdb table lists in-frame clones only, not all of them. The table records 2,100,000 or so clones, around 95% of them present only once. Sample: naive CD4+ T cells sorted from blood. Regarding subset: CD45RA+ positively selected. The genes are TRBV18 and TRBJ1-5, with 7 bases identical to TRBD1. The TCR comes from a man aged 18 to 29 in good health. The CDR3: CASSPTGNQPQHF. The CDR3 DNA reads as TGTGCCAGCTCACCGACAGGGAATCAGCCCCAGCATTTT.